This T cell receptor beta chain was sequenced in a study of T cells in localized non-small cell lung cancer. Broader study findings: Multi-region tumor sequencing was not done, so intratumor heterogeneity could not be excluded. Greater blood T cell density accompanied longer overall survival. Uninvolved adjacent lung showed higher T cell clonality than tumor.

The ends lost 2 bases at V and 6 bases at J; junction bases unmatched: 10. CDR1 WNHNN and CDR2 SYGVQD come from the germline V gene (reference sequence). CDR3 length: 16 amino acids. Points on this clone: The antigen is not known.

The table came from immunoSEQ multiplex PCR; TCRdb's copy has only in-frame clones and leaves some out. The table lists 5,500 to 7,000 clones, more than 40% of them singletons, with 3% to 4% in the top ten. The V call is TRBV10-1, the J call TRBJ2-7; TRBD2 matches at 10 bases. The clonotype comes from a man aged 40 to 70 with stage I lung adenocarcinoma. Specimen: lymph node tissue, collected before any cancer treatment. The CDR3 region is CASSESSLAGAVEQYF. The DNA of the CDR3 is TGCGCCAGCAGTGAGAGCAGTCTAGCGGGAGCGGTCGAGCAGTACTTC.